The clone carrying this TCR beta chain was recorded at least ten times. Antigen unknown. The entry originates in a study of molecular identifiers for immune sequencing clone quantification. Study-wide findings and caveats: With a barcode shared among identical TCR molecules, highly expanded clone sizes could be underestimated.

MiXCR, applied by TCRdb to the PCR reads, yields one record per CDR3 protein. Here the sample spans tens of thousands of distinct CDR3 sequences, 15% to 20% being singletons. The V gene end was trimmed by 0 bases and the J gene end by 0 bases; junction bases not matched to a gene: 7. Germline lookup yields CDR1 SGHRS and CDR2 YFSETQ. The CDR3 consists of 17 residues. This chain joins TRBV5-1 and TRBJ2-3; the match to TRBD2 covers 7 bases. The sample comprised naive CD8+ T cells from blood, with Jurkat cell RNA spiked in. Subset meaning: FACS-sorted CD8+CD4-CCR7+CD45RA+ naive T cells. The receptor was derived from a human donor in good health. Some libraries in this study had Jurkat cell RNA spiked in. CDR3 nucleotides: TGCGCCAGCAGCTTGGTCGGTGGCGGGAGCAGCACAGATACGCAGTATTTT. Translation: CASSLVGGGSSTDTQYF.